Given below is one T cell receptor beta chain in context. Its antigen is unidentified. This CDR3 contains 18 residues. Germline V gene lookup returns CDR1 LGHNA and CDR2 YNFKEQ. J gave up 4 bases and V 2 bases, and 13 bases lay outside the gene matches. The sample belongs to a study of blood T cells in healthy people across ages. General study points: Reliance upon unsorted PBMCs precluded definitive naive versus antigen-experienced comparison.

A second PCR, run for roughly 7 to 11 cycles, used a sample-barcoded 5' primer plus a J-beta primer mix. CDR3-containing paired-end reads numbering at least 2.5 million came from each sample. TCRdb recomputed calls from the 5' RACE reads with MiXCR, one row per CDR3 protein. The repertoire holds around 1.5 million distinct CDR3 sequences, with around 55% as singletons. The J gene is TRBJ2-3, the V gene TRBV4-2, with 9 bases matching TRBD2. Material for sequencing was blood. The receptor comes from a man aged 18 to 30 in good health. CDR3 region: CASSQLSGGSLEADTQYF. The CDR3 coding sequence is TGTGCCAGCAGCCAACTAAGCGGGGGGTCCCTTGAGGCAGATACGCAGTATTTT.